A selection of T cell receptor beta chains follows, all from one sample in a study of immune evolution from preneoplasia to lung adenocarcinoma. Generated by immunoSEQ multiplex PCR, the TCRdb table keeps only in-frame clones and is missing some. The sample lists 11,000 to 15,000 clones, around 84% seen once, with around 3% in the top ten. Sequencing was performed on FFPE minimally invasive lung adenocarcinoma tissue. Receptors were obtained from a person aged 55 to 79 with lung adenocarcinoma. CDR3s include the opening cysteine and the closing phenylalanine or tryptophan. The order of the fields is CDR3 protein, CDR3 DNA, J gene, V gene, D gene, clone size. D genes are given only for firm matches. For some rows the clone size is stated as once, few or many, or as a class when expanded; others skip it.

CDR3 protein: CASSIGGTANEKLFF
CDR3 DNA: TGTGCCAGTAGTATAGGCGGGACAGCTAATGAAAAACTGTTTTTT
J gene: TRBJ1-4
V gene: TRBV19
D gene: TRBD1
clone size: NA

CDR3 protein: CASSWARDSPYEQYF
CDR3 DNA: TGTGCCAGCAGTTGGGCACGGGACAGCCCCTACGAGCAGTACTTC
J gene: TRBJ2-7
V gene: TRBV28
D gene: TRBD1
clone size: NA

CDR3 protein: CASSLPNRTGMNTEAFF
CDR3 DNA: TGTGCCAGCAGCTTACCGAACAGGACAGGGATGAACACTGAAGCTTTCTTT
J gene: TRBJ1-1
V gene: TRBV11-2
D gene: TRBD1
clone size: once

CDR3 protein: CASSSRVDYGYTF
CDR3 DNA: TGTGCCAGCAGCTCCAGGGTCGACTATGGCTACACCTTC
J gene: TRBJ1-2
V gene: TRBV7-8
D gene: NA
clone size: NA

CDR3 protein: CAIGQNVNYGYTF
CDR3 DNA: TGTGCCATCGGTCAAAACGTCAACTATGGCTACACCTTC
J gene: TRBJ1-2
V gene: TRBV10-3
D gene: NA
clone size: NA

CDR3 protein: CASSLGQIYEQYF
CDR3 DNA: TGTGCCAGCAGCTTGGGACAGATCTACGAGCAGTACTTC
J gene: TRBJ2-7
V gene: TRBV6-1
D gene: TRBD1
clone size: NA

CDR3 protein: CASSQDLWGSEAFF
CDR3 DNA: TGTGCCAGCAGCCAAGATCTTTGGGGGAGTGAAGCTTTCTTT
J gene: TRBJ1-1
V gene: TRBV14
D gene: NA
clone size: NA

CDR3 protein: CASTPNTGELFF
CDR3 DNA: TGCGCCAGCACCCCAAACACCGGGGAGCTGTTTTTT
J gene: TRBJ2-2
V gene: TRBV10-1
D gene: NA
clone size: NA

CDR3 protein: CASSYSEGLGEKLFF
CDR3 DNA: TGTGCCAGCAGTTACTCCGAGGGGCTTGGGGAAAAACTGTTTTTT
J gene: TRBJ1-4
V gene: TRBV6-6
D gene: NA
clone size: NA

CDR3 protein: CATSNWGDQPQHF
CDR3 DNA: TGTGCCACCTCGAATTGGGGCGATCAGCCCCAGCATTTT
J gene: TRBJ1-5
V gene: TRBV15
D gene: NA
clone size: NA

CDR3 protein: CASSLGLNAALGYEQYF
CDR3 DNA: TGTGCCAGCAGCTTAGGGCTAAATGCGGCCCTAGGGTACGAGCAGTACTTC
J gene: TRBJ2-7
V gene: TRBV7-2
D gene: NA
clone size: once

CDR3 protein: CASSMGVEQYF
CDR3 DNA: TGTGCCAGTAGTATGGGCGTCGAGCAGTACTTC
J gene: TRBJ2-7
V gene: TRBV19
D gene: NA
clone size: NA

CDR3 protein: CASRRREGTGELFF
CDR3 DNA: TGTGCCAGCCGAAGGCGGGAAGGCACCGGGGAGCTGTTTTTT
J gene: TRBJ2-2
V gene: TRBV2
D gene: NA
clone size: once

CDR3 protein: CASRAGGPYEQYF
CDR3 DNA: TGTGCCAGCAGGGCGGGGGGGCCGTACGAGCAGTACTTC
J gene: TRBJ2-7
V gene: TRBV28
D gene: TRBD2
clone size: NA

CDR3 protein: CASSLVQAQETQYF
CDR3 DNA: TGTGCCAGCAGCTTAGTGCAAGCCCAAGAGACCCAGTACTTC
J gene: TRBJ2-5
V gene: TRBV7-9
D gene: NA
clone size: NA

CDR3 protein: CASSFLTREAFF
CDR3 DNA: TGTGCCAGCAGCTTTCTGACCCGTGAAGCTTTCTTT
J gene: TRBJ1-1
V gene: TRBV7-8
D gene: NA
clone size: NA

CDR3 protein: CASSSFEANYGYTF
CDR3 DNA: TGTGCCAGCAGTTCGTTTGAAGCTAACTATGGCTACACCTTC
J gene: TRBJ1-2
V gene: TRBV28
D gene: NA
clone size: NA

CDR3 protein: CASSVVEKGFGNTIYF
CDR3 DNA: TGTGCCAGCAGCGTAGTTGAGAAAGGGTTTGGAAACACCATATATTTT
J gene: TRBJ1-3
V gene: TRBV9
D gene: NA
clone size: NA

CDR3 protein: CASSLTGTNTEAFF
CDR3 DNA: TGTGCCAGCAGTCTGACAGGGACGAACACTGAAGCTTTCTTT
J gene: TRBJ1-1
V gene: TRBV6-6
D gene: TRBD1
clone size: NA

CDR3 protein: CASSLNSNEKLFF
CDR3 DNA: TGTGCCAGCAGCTTGAACAGTAATGAAAAACTGTTTTTT
J gene: TRBJ1-4
V gene: TRBV5-6
D gene: NA
clone size: NA

CDR3 protein: CASSQRTEPEGQYF
CDR3 DNA: TGTGCCAGCTCACAGAGGACAGAGCCCGAGGGGCAGTACTTC
J gene: TRBJ2-7
V gene: TRBV18
D gene: NA
clone size: NA

CDR3 protein: CASRARGGGNEQFF
CDR3 DNA: TGTGCCAGTAGGGCGCGGGGGGGCGGGAATGAGCAGTTCTTC
J gene: TRBJ2-1
V gene: TRBV19
D gene: TRBD2
clone size: once

CDR3 protein: CSVVQGDTQYF
CDR3 DNA: TGCAGCGTCGTACAGGGGGATACGCAGTATTTT
J gene: TRBJ2-3
V gene: TRBV29-1
D gene: TRBD1
clone size: NA

CDR3 protein: CASSIEDRGRNEQYF
CDR3 DNA: TGTGCCAGTAGTATAGAGGACAGGGGGCGGAACGAGCAGTACTTC
J gene: TRBJ2-7
V gene: TRBV19
D gene: TRBD1
clone size: once

CDR3 protein: CASRGVGGAFGYTF
CDR3 DNA: TGTGCCAGCAGGGGGGTGGGGGGCGCCTTTGGCTACACCTTC
J gene: TRBJ1-2
V gene: TRBV28
D gene: NA
clone size: NA

CDR3 protein: CASSLLGQGRQYF
CDR3 DNA: TGTGCCAGCAGTTTATTGGGACAGGGGAGGCAGTACTTC
J gene: TRBJ2-7
V gene: TRBV28
D gene: TRBD1
clone size: NA

CDR3 protein: CASSPNTAGGQPQHF
CDR3 DNA: TGTGCCAGTAGTCCGAACACAGCCGGCGGTCAGCCCCAGCATTTT
J gene: TRBJ1-5
V gene: TRBV19
D gene: NA
clone size: NA

CDR3 protein: CASSLHEGGPEAFF
CDR3 DNA: TGTGCCAGCAGCTTACATGAAGGGGGCCCTGAAGCTTTCTTT
J gene: TRBJ1-1
V gene: TRBV7-9
D gene: TRBD1
clone size: few

CDR3 protein: CARRPRNRDRHNQPQHF
CDR3 DNA: TGTGCCAGAAGACCCAGAAACCGGGACAGACACAATCAGCCCCAGCATTTT
J gene: TRBJ1-5
V gene: TRBV5-3
D gene: TRBD1
clone size: few

CDR3 protein: CASSQGFRDRGLEGSEAFF
CDR3 DNA: TGCGCCAGCAGCCAGGGTTTCCGGGACAGGGGGCTAGAGGGTTCTGAAGCTTTCTTT
J gene: TRBJ1-1
V gene: TRBV4-3
D gene: TRBD1
clone size: NA

CDR3 protein: CAAGGGEQYF
CDR3 DNA: TGTGCCGCGGGAGGAGGCGAGCAGTACTTC
J gene: TRBJ2-7
V gene: TRBV9
D gene: TRBD2
clone size: NA

CDR3 protein: CAITPLRRENSYEQYF
CDR3 DNA: TGTGCCATTACGCCCCTAAGGCGGGAAAACTCCTACGAGCAGTACTTC
J gene: TRBJ2-7
V gene: TRBV7-8
D gene: NA
clone size: once

CDR3 protein: CASSFGGVETQYF
CDR3 DNA: TGTGCCAGCAGCTTCGGGGGGGTAGAGACCCAGTACTTC
J gene: TRBJ2-5
V gene: TRBV7-6
D gene: TRBD2
clone size: NA

CDR3 protein: CASSPAGDTGNGELFF
CDR3 DNA: TGCGCCAGCAGCCCGGCTGGGGACACTGGTAACGGGGAGCTGTTTTTT
J gene: TRBJ2-2
V gene: TRBV5-1
D gene: NA
clone size: NA

CDR3 protein: CASSLARVNSPLHF
CDR3 DNA: TGTGCCAGCAGCTTAGCCAGGGTTAATTCACCCCTCCACTTT
J gene: TRBJ1-6
V gene: TRBV7-8
D gene: NA
clone size: NA

CDR3 protein: CASSPNTSNIQYF
CDR3 DNA: TGTGCCAGCAGCCCTAACACAAGCAACATTCAGTACTTC
J gene: TRBJ2-4
V gene: TRBV14
D gene: NA
clone size: few

CDR3 protein: CASSLKFAGTNTEAFF
CDR3 DNA: TGCGCCAGCAGCTTGAAGTTTGCAGGTACGAACACTGAAGCTTTCTTT
J gene: TRBJ1-1
V gene: TRBV5-1
D gene: NA
clone size: once

CDR3 protein: CASSGPGREQFF
CDR3 DNA: TGTGCCAGCAGCGGACCTGGGCGTGAGCAGTTCTTC
J gene: TRBJ2-1
V gene: TRBV11-3
D gene: NA
clone size: medium-sized

CDR3 protein: CASSLLAGVRLSYEQYF
CDR3 DNA: TGTGCCAGCAGCTTATTAGCGGGAGTCCGCTTATCCTACGAGCAGTACTTC
J gene: TRBJ2-7
V gene: TRBV7-2
D gene: TRBD2
clone size: NA

CDR3 protein: CASSLSRGRGFETEAFF
CDR3 DNA: TGTGCCAGCAGCTTGAGTAGGGGGCGAGGTTTCGAAACTGAAGCTTTCTTT
J gene: TRBJ1-1
V gene: TRBV5-4
D gene: TRBD1
clone size: once

CDR3 protein: CASSRPRQMNTEAFF
CDR3 DNA: TGTGCCAGCAGTAGACCGAGGCAGATGAACACTGAAGCTTTCTTT
J gene: TRBJ1-1
V gene: TRBV28
D gene: NA
clone size: NA

CDR3 protein: CSVGTDREQFF
CDR3 DNA: TGCAGCGTCGGGACAGATCGGGAGCAGTTCTTC
J gene: TRBJ2-1
V gene: TRBV29-1
D gene: TRBD1
clone size: NA

CDR3 protein: CASSSTRSTDTQYF
CDR3 DNA: TGTGCCAGCAGCTCTACTAGAAGCACAGATACGCAGTATTTT
J gene: TRBJ2-3
V gene: TRBV11-3
D gene: NA
clone size: few

CDR3 protein: CASSQEILGRVADTQYF
CDR3 DNA: TGCGCCAGCAGCCAGGAGATTCTGGGGAGGGTCGCAGATACGCAGTATTTT
J gene: TRBJ2-3
V gene: TRBV4-1
D gene: TRBD2
clone size: NA

CDR3 protein: CATSRAGSLNEQFF
CDR3 DNA: TGTGCCACCAGCAGAGCCGGGTCCCTCAATGAGCAGTTCTTC
J gene: TRBJ2-1
V gene: TRBV15
D gene: NA
clone size: NA

CDR3 protein: CASSPGQGVNYGYTF
CDR3 DNA: TGTGCCAGCAGCCCAGGACAGGGGGTCAACTATGGCTACACCTTC
J gene: TRBJ1-2
V gene: TRBV28
D gene: TRBD1
clone size: NA

CDR3 protein: CAHGRLQSNYGYTF
CDR3 DNA: TGTGCACACGGCAGGCTTCAGTCTAACTATGGCTACACCTTC
J gene: TRBJ1-2
V gene: TRBV28
D gene: NA
clone size: few

CDR3 protein: CASSPTLSRYEQYF
CDR3 DNA: TGTGCCAGCAGCCCAACATTGAGCAGGTACGAGCAGTACTTC
J gene: TRBJ2-7
V gene: TRBV11-2
D gene: NA
clone size: NA

CDR3 protein: CASSESGGDEQYF
CDR3 DNA: TGTGCCAGCAGTGAATCGGGGGGGGACGAGCAGTACTTC
J gene: TRBJ2-7
V gene: TRBV25-1
D gene: TRBD2
clone size: NA

CDR3 protein: CASSLVISGANVLTF
CDR3 DNA: TGTGCCAGCAGCTTAGTGATTTCTGGGGCCAACGTCCTGACTTTC
J gene: TRBJ2-6
V gene: TRBV7-8
D gene: NA
clone size: NA

CDR3 protein: CASSLTAKETQYF
CDR3 DNA: TGTGCCAGCAGTCTGACAGCGAAAGAGACCCAGTACTTC
J gene: TRBJ2-5
V gene: TRBV7-9
D gene: NA
clone size: NA

CDR3 protein: CASSLTGYQETQYF
CDR3 DNA: TGTGCCAGCTCTCTCACAGGGTACCAAGAGACCCAGTACTTC
J gene: TRBJ2-5
V gene: TRBV18
D gene: NA
clone size: NA

CDR3 protein: CASKRQTSYEQYF
CDR3 DNA: TGTGCCAGCAAACGACAGACGAGCTACGAGCAGTACTTC
J gene: TRBJ2-7
V gene: TRBV13
D gene: NA
clone size: NA

CDR3 protein: CAWSPWSSLEGEQYF
CDR3 DNA: TGTGCCTGGAGTCCGTGGTCAAGCTTAGAAGGGGAGCAGTACTTC
J gene: TRBJ2-7
V gene: TRBV30
D gene: NA
clone size: NA

CDR3 protein: CASSPVMGSGNQPQHF
CDR3 DNA: TGTGCCAGCTCACCCGTCATGGGGTCGGGTAATCAGCCCCAGCATTTT
J gene: TRBJ1-5
V gene: TRBV18
D gene: NA
clone size: NA

CDR3 protein: CASSQTSGAYEQYF
CDR3 DNA: TGTGCCAGCAGCCAGACTAGCGGCGCCTACGAGCAGTACTTC
J gene: TRBJ2-7
V gene: TRBV7-9
D gene: TRBD2
clone size: NA

CDR3 protein: CASSRAGREKLFF
CDR3 DNA: TGTGCCAGTAGTCGGGCAGGGAGAGAAAAACTGTTTTTT
J gene: TRBJ1-4
V gene: TRBV19
D gene: NA
clone size: NA

CDR3 protein: CANSQFDRGRGYEQYF
CDR3 DNA: TGTGCCAACAGCCAATTCGACAGGGGGAGGGGGTACGAGCAGTACTTC
J gene: TRBJ2-7
V gene: TRBV13
D gene: TRBD1
clone size: NA

CDR3 protein: CASSARRSYEQYF
CDR3 DNA: TGTGCCAGCAGTGCTAGGCGCTCCTACGAGCAGTACTTC
J gene: TRBJ2-7
V gene: TRBV2
D gene: NA
clone size: NA